The 30 T cell receptor beta chains below were found in one sample sequenced in a study of vaccination effects on CD4 cells after COVID-19 (dated by TCRdb to the early 2020s). After 10 days of culture, CD4+ T cells were isolated with the EasySep CD4+ T cell isolation kit. For these receptors, no antigen is known. The library was made by the immunoSEQ multiplex PCR assay. TCRdb provides this immuneACCESS table in a form limited to in-frame rearrangements. Some clones are lacking; in checked studies, under half of them reflect an unresolved V gene, and why the rest are absent is not known. The sample table holds some 40,000 clones, of which about 70% were seen once. The leading ten clones occupy about 3% of the sample. The sample was CD4+ T cells from PBMCs cultured without peptide, taken before COVID-19 vaccination. Receptors originate from a human donor who received a COVID-19 vaccine.

The chain combines TRBV3-1 (or the pseudogene TRBV3-2) with TRBJ1-2; D ambiguous. Trimming pared 1 base from V and 5 bases from J, leaving 14 bases between. This CDR3 has 15 amino acids. Germline-derived CDR1 and CDR2 are LGHDT and YNNKEL (reference sequence). The CDR3 DNA reads TGTGCCAGCAGCCAAGTAGAAACAGACGTTTATGGCTACACCTTC. It codes for CASSQVETDVYGYTF.

This chain joins TRBV6-5 and TRBJ1-1; maybe TRBD1 (5 bases). This CDR3 is 12 amino acids long. V lost 10 bases and J 6 bases, leaving 15 bases between the germline ends. Germline V lookup: CDR1 MNHEY, CDR2 SVGAGI. The CDR3 reads CATEGVMAEAFF. In nucleotides, the CDR3 is TGTGCCACCGAAGGGGTCATGGCTGAAGCTTTCTTT.

This clone has just one count. The chain employs TRBV3-1 (or the pseudogene TRBV3-2) and TRBJ2-1, with TRBD2 matching over 14 bases. This CDR3 spans 16 amino acids. V trimming: 4 bases; J trimming: 5 bases; junction bases outside the gene matches: 4. Per germline, CDR1 LGHDT and CDR2 YNNKEL (reference sequence). The CDR3 coding sequence is TGTGCCAGCAGCCTACGGACTAGCGGGGGGAACAATGAGCAGTTCTTC. The encoded protein is CASSLRTSGGNNEQFF.

The chain uses TRBV7-8 and TRBJ1-1; weak D call: TRBD1 (6 bases). Germline V gene lookup returns CDR1 SGHVS and CDR2 FQNEAQ. V was cut by 2 bases and J by 3 bases, with 16 bases left in between. The CDR3 runs 16 residues. CDR3 nucleotides: TGTGCCAGCAGCTTAATTGGAGGACAGCAATACACTGAAGCTTTCTTT. Its translation is CASSLIGGQQYTEAFF.

This chain joins TRBV11-2 and TRBJ2-7, with 7 bases that match TRBD2. V was clipped by 7 bases and J by 4 bases; unmatched bases: 10. Germline CDR1 SGHAT, CDR2 FQNNGV. The CDR3 spans 14 residues. The chain's CDR3 is CASKWAGVRYEQYF. CDR3 sequence (DNA): TGTGCCAGCAAGTGGGCGGGAGTTCGGTACGAGCAGTACTTC. The variable domain in full, with the rest retrieved from reference TRBV11-2 and TRBJ2-7, is EAGVAQSPRYKIIEKRQSVAFWCNPISGHATLYWYQQILGQGPKLLIQFQNNGVVDDSQLPKDRFSAERLKGVDSTLKIQPAKLEDSAVYLCASKWAGVRYEQYFGPGTRLTVT.

As DNA, the CDR3 is TGTGCCAGCAGCAGCACCGGGACAGCTGGCACTGAAGCTTTCTTT. Translation: CASSSTGTAGTEAFF. The genes are TRBV7-2 and TRBJ1-1; TRBD1 matches 7 bases. The CDR3 has 15 residues. CDR1 is SGHTA, CDR2 FQGNSA, per germline. Trimming removed 5 bases from V and 4 bases from J; junction bases left unmatched: 10.

The V call is TRBV4-2, the J call TRBJ1-6; no reliable D call. The V end was cut by 0 bases, the J end by 9 bases, with 6 bases between. CDR3 length equals 13 residues. The germline V gene encodes CDR1 LGHNA and CDR2 YNFKEQ. The CDR3 is CASSQESASPLHF. In DNA, the CDR3 is TGTGCCAGCAGCCAAGAGTCTGCTTCACCCCTCCACTTT.

CDR3 in amino acids: CASSFRGGTQYF. The CDR3 DNA sequence: TGTGCCAGCAGCTTCAGAGGGGGGACGCAGTATTTT. This chain uses TRBV7-2 with TRBJ2-3; D possibly uses TRBD1 or TRBD2 (6 bases each). This CDR3 is 12 amino acids long. Germline CDR1 is SGHTA and CDR2 is FQGNSA. The V end was cut by 3 bases, the J end by 9 bases, with 10 bases between.

This clone was counted once. This chain links TRBV28 with TRBJ2-7; tentative D call: TRBD2 (6 bases). Trimming removed 9 bases at V and 3 bases at J, with 24 bases between. Germline loops: CDR1 MDHEN, CDR2 SYDVKM. The length of the CDR3 is 16 residues. The CDR3 spells CASTQGGGTSYYEQYF. Written as DNA, the CDR3 is TGTGCCAGTACCCAGGGCGGCGGGACTTCTTACTACGAGCAGTACTTC. Full variable domain (outside the CDR3, taken from reference TRBV28 and TRBJ2-7): DVKVTQSSRYLVKRTGEKVFLECVQDMDHENMFWYRQDPGLGLRLIYFSYDVKMKEKGDIPEGYSVSREKKERFSLILESASTNQTSMYLCASTQGGGTSYYEQYFGPGTRLTVT.

The genes are TRBV2 and TRBJ2-2; 8 nucleotides match TRBD2. Germline lookup yields CDR1 SNHLY and CDR2 FYNNEI. The CDR3 has 15 residues. J was trimmed by 2 bases and V by 4 bases; bases with no gene match: 3. The CDR3, as DNA: TGTGCCAGCAGTGGGAGCGGGAGTAACACCGGGGAGCTGTTTTTT. Translation: CASSGSGSNTGELFF.

J is TRBJ2-3 and V is TRBV3-1 (or the pseudogene TRBV3-2); 12 bases line up with TRBD2. The V gene end was trimmed by 3 bases and the J gene end by 4 bases; junction bases not matched to a gene: 11. This CDR3 is built from 18 residues. Germline CDR1 and CDR2: LGHDT and YNNKEL (reference sequence). The CDR3 DNA follows: TGTGCCAGCAGCCACCTAGCGGGGGGGCCTACGGTGGCAGATACGCAGTATTTT. It specifies CASSHLAGGPTVADTQYF.

This clone is classed as medium-sized. This chain joins TRBV28 and TRBJ2-7, with 7 bases lining up with TRBD1. Germline V gives CDR1 MDHEN, CDR2 SYDVKM. Losses at the gene ends were 5 bases for V and 0 bases for J; bases not matched to a gene: 1. This CDR3 contains 13 residues. The CDR3 DNA sequence: TGTGCCAGCAGTCGGGACAGCTCCTACGAGCAGTACTTC. It translates to CASSRDSSYEQYF.

The rearrangement joins TRBV10-3 to TRBJ2-1; D is unresolved. Germline CDR1 and CDR2: ENHRY and SYGVKD. The V gene lost 3 bases and the J gene lost 7 bases, with 4 bases spanning the gap. The CDR3 totals 11 residues. The CDR3 sequence is CAISDSNEQFF. In nucleotides, the CDR3 is TGTGCCATCAGTGACAGTAATGAGCAGTTCTTC.

V gene TRBV12-3 or TRBV12-4 combines with J gene TRBJ2-2; possibly TRBD1 for D (6 bases). The germline V and J ends were trimmed by 5 bases and 6 bases, with 10 bases remaining between them. There are 13 residues in the CDR3. The CDR3 region is CASSLRGSGELFF. DNA for the CDR3: TGTGCCAGCAGTCTAAGGGGGTCCGGGGAGCTGTTTTTT.

This chain uses TRBV28 with TRBJ1-4; D is unclear. The CDR3 is 14 amino acids. The V end lost 5 bases, the J end lost 9 bases, and 16 bases lay between the germline ends. CDR1 MDHEN and CDR2 SYDVKM come from the germline V gene. The CDR3 DNA follows: TGTGCCAGCAGTAGCGGAGACTATCCAAAAAAACTGTTTTTT. Protein sequence: CASSSGDYPKKLFF.

The gene calls are TRBV4-2 and TRBJ2-6; no definite D call. CDR3 size: 15 residues. V was clipped by 1 base and J by 0 bases, with 4 bases between them. Per the germline V gene, CDR1 is LGHNA and CDR2 is YNFKEQ. CDR3 nucleotide sequence: TGTGCCAGCAGCCAAGGACTCTCTGGGGCCAACGTCCTGACTTTC. It encodes CASSQGLSGANVLTF.

This clone was seen a single time. The chain employs TRBV3-1 (or the pseudogene TRBV3-2) and TRBJ1-5, with 9 positions matching TRBD1. With 8 bases clipped from V and 7 bases from J, the junction kept 6 bases outside the gene matches. Germline loops: CDR1 LGHDT, CDR2 YNNKEL (reference sequence). The CDR3 covers 13 residues. CDR3: CASAGQGGQPQHF. The CDR3 DNA sequence: TGTGCCAGCGCGGGACAGGGCGGGCAGCCCCAGCATTTT.

This chain joins TRBV30 and TRBJ2-7; 10 bases align to TRBD1. Per the germline V gene, CDR1 is GTSNPN and CDR2 is SVGIG (reference sequence). This CDR3 comprises 15 residues. V trimming: 0 bases; J trimming: 5 bases; junction bases outside the gene matches: 7. CDR3 DNA sequence: TGTGCCTGGAGTGTACTGGGACAGGGGTCACACGAGCAGTACTTC. It translates to CAWSVLGQGSHEQYF.

The chain has TRBV7-2 and TRBJ2-5, with a weak D call TRBD2 (5 bases). The CDR3 loop spans 17 amino acids. Deletions cut 5 bases from V and 4 bases from J, with 23 bases between. Germline V lookup: CDR1 SGHTA, CDR2 FQGNSA. The CDR3 sequence is CASSPHGKVLKGETQYF. The CDR3 DNA is TGTGCCAGCAGCCCTCACGGGAAGGTCCTTAAAGGAGAGACCCAGTACTTC. Filled out from reference TRBV7-2 and TRBJ2-5, the complete variable domain reads GAGVSQSPSNKVTEKGKDVELRCDPISGHTALYWYRQSLGQGLEFLIYFQGNSAPDKSGLPSDRFSAERTGGSVSTLTIQRTQQEDSAVYLCASSPHGKVLKGETQYFGPGTRLLVL.

The rearrangement joins TRBV6-5 to TRBJ1-2; TRBD1 is a possible D gene (5 bases). This CDR3 is built from 14 residues. Trimming removed 2 bases at V and 2 bases at J, with 9 bases between. Germline CDR1 MNHEY, CDR2 SVGAGI. CDR3 sequence: CASSYIPGNYGYTF. CDR3 DNA sequence: TGTGCCAGCAGTTACATCCCAGGGAACTATGGCTACACCTTC.

The rearrangement joins TRBV7-2 to TRBJ1-4; D remains unclear. Germline values: CDR1 SGHTA, CDR2 FQGNSA. With 2 bases removed from V and 8 bases from J, the gap between germline ends came to 12 bases. This CDR3 contains 14 residues. Here the CDR3 DNA reads TGTGCCAGCAGCTTACGGCGGGGAGACGAAAAACTGTTTTTT. Residues: CASSLRRGDEKLFF.

This clone was counted only a few times. The chain joins TRBV21-1 to TRBJ1-6. TRBV21-1 is flagged as a pseudogene. The CDR3 runs 14 residues. Here the CDR3 DNA reads TGTGCCAGCAGCAAGCTCCCCACGGGGTCACCCCTCCACTTT. As protein: CASSKLPTGSPLHF.

The chain has TRBV5-6 and TRBJ2-7; 11 bases align to TRBD1. The CDR3 length is 16 residues. Germline V gives CDR1 SGHDT, CDR2 YYEEEE. V lost 4 bases to trimming and J lost 5 bases; unmatched junction nucleotides: 11. CDR3 nucleotide sequence: TGTGCCAGCAGCCGGGGGACAGGGGGTTTTTATAACGAGCAGTACTTC. Translating gives CASSRGTGGFYNEQYF.

The J gene is TRBJ1-5, the V gene TRBV28; 9 positions match TRBD1. The CDR3 sequence is 15 residues long. The germline V gene encodes CDR1 MDHEN and CDR2 SYDVKM. V dropped 3 bases and J dropped 7; count of bases not matched to a gene: 7. CDR3 residues: CASSFAGQGSQPQHF. The DNA of the CDR3 is TGTGCCAGCAGTTTCGCGGGACAGGGATCCCAGCCCCAGCATTTT.

This clone was detected only once. DNA for the CDR3: TGTGCCAGCAGCTCGCAGGGTATCTATGGCTACACCTTC. It yields the protein CASSSQGIYGYTF. V usage is TRBV5-8 and J usage is TRBJ1-2; possibly TRBD1 for D (5 bases). The CDR3 totals 13 residues. CDR1 and CDR2 (germline): SGHTS, YDEGEE. V was shortened by 3 bases and J by 4 bases, with 10 bases between the two germline ends.

This clone was counted only a few times. CDR3 bases: TGTGCCAGCAGCTTAGATAGGGGGTCGACCCTCCACTTT. It yields the protein CASSLDRGSTLHF. V gene TRBV7-9 combines with J gene TRBJ1-6; D may be TRBD1 (6 bases). Trimming shortened V by 1 base and J by 14 bases, and 12 bases separated the two germline ends. The germline V gene has CDR1 SEHNR and CDR2 FQNEAQ (reference sequence). CDR3 length equals 13 residues.

The chain couples TRBV7-9 to TRBJ1-1; D not resolved. The CDR3 loop spans 14 amino acids. The V gene lost 5 bases and the J gene lost 1 base, with 11 bases spanning the gap. Germline assignment: CDR1 SEHNR and CDR2 FQNEAQ (reference sequence). Here the CDR3 reads CASSDSGWNTEAFF. DNA of the CDR3: TGTGCCAGCAGCGATAGCGGGTGGAACACTGAAGCTTTCTTT. Full variable domain (missing parts from reference TRBV7-9 and TRBJ1-1): DTGVSQNPRHKITKRGQNVTFRCDPISEHNRLYWYRQTLGQGPEFLTYFQNEAQLEKSRLLSDRFSAERPKGSFSTLEIQRTEQGDSAMYLCASSDSGWNTEAFFGQGTRLTVV.

The chain couples TRBV25-1 to TRBJ2-2; TRBD2 is a possible D gene (6 bases). The CDR3 has 13 amino acids. Germline V gene data show CDR1 as MGHDK and CDR2 as SYGVNS. The germline V and J ends were trimmed by 3 bases and 7 bases, with 9 bases remaining between them. CDR3 amino acids: CASSDGGLGELFF. The DNA for the CDR3 is TGTGCCAGCAGTGACGGAGGGCTCGGGGAGCTGTTTTTT.

This chain uses TRBV7-9 with TRBJ1-4; D might be TRBD1 (5 bases). Trimming pared 5 bases from V and 12 bases from J, leaving 16 bases between. Germline V CDR1 and CDR2: SEHNR, FQNEAQ (reference sequence). This CDR3 has 13 residues. As DNA, the CDR3 is TGTGCCAGCAGCGGTACTGGGGGGGGAGAACTGTTTTTT. This translates into CASSGTGGGELFF.

The chain recombines TRBV7-9 with TRBJ2-2, with D perhaps TRBD2 (5 bases). The CDR3 has 16 amino acids. Germline values: CDR1 SEHNR, CDR2 FQNEAQ (reference sequence). V was trimmed by 4 bases and J by 1 base, leaving 13 bases between them. DNA of the CDR3: TGTGCCAGCAGCTCTCCTAGCAGCTTGAACACCGGGGAGCTGTTTTTT. This sequence encodes CASSSPSSLNTGELFF.